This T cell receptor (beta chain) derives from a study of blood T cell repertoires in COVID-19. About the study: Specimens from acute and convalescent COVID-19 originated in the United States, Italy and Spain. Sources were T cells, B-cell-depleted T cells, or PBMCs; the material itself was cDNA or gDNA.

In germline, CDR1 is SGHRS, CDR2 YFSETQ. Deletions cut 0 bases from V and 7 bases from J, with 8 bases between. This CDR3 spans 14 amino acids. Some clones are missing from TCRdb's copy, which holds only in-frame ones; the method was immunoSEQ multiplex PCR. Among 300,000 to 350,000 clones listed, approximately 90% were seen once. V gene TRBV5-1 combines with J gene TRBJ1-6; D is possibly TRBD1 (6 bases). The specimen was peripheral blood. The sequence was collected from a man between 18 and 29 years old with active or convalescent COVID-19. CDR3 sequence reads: CASSLGDRNSPLHF. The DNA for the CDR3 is TGCGCCAGCAGCTTGGGTGACAGGAATTCACCCCTCCACTTT.